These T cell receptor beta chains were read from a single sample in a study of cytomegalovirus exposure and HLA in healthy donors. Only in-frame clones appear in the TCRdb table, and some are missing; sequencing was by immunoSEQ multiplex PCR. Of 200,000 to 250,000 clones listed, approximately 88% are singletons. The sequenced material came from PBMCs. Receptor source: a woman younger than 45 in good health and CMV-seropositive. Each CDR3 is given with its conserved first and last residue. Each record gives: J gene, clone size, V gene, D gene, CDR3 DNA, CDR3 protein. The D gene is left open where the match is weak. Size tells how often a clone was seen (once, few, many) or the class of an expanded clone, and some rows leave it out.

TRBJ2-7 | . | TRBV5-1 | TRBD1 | TGCGCCAGCAGCTTGGACCTGACAGAACAGGGGATCAACTACGAGCAGTACTTC | CASSLDLTEQGINYEQYF
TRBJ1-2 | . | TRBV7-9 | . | TGTGCCAGCAGCTTAGATTTAACGGACTATGGCTACACCTTC | CASSLDLTDYGYTF
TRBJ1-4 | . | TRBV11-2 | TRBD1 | TGTGCCAGCAGCTTCTGGGGAACAGGGGGAGTTGGTACTGAAAAACTGTTTTTT | CASSFWGTGGVGTEKLFF
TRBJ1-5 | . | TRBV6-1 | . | TGTGCCAGCAGTGAAATTAGCACTCAGCCCCAGCATTTT | CASSEISTQPQHF
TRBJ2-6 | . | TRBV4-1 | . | TGCGCCAGCAGCCAAGACCGGGGTACTGGGGCCAACGTCCTGACTTTC | CASSQDRGTGANVLTF
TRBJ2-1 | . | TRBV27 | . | TGTGCCAGCAGTTCTTTGGTAAGCTCCTACAATGAGCAGTTCTTC | CASSSLVSSYNEQFF
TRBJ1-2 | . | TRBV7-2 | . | TGTGCCAGCAGCTACGGACGGACTAACTATGGCTACACCTTC | CASSYGRTNYGYTF
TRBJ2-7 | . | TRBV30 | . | TGTGCCTGGAGTGTACATTTCTCCTACGAGCAGTACTTC | CAWSVHFSYEQYF
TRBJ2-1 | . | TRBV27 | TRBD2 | TGTGTCTCGTGGGCAGAACTAGCGGGCTCCTACAATGAGCAGTTCTTC | CVSWAELAGSYNEQFF
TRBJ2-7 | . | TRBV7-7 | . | TGTGCTAGCAGCTTAGAAGAGGGCGACGAGCAGTACTTC | CASSLEEGDEQYF
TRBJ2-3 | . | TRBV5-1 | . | TGCGCCAGCAGCTTGGGGTCAGGGCACACAGATACGCAGTATTTT | CASSLGSGHTDTQYF
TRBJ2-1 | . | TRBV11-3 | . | TGTGCCAGCAGTTCGTACTGGGCTTCCTACAATGAGCAGTTCTTC | CASSSYWASYNEQFF
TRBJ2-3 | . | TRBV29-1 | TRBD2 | TGCAGCGTATCCGCACTAGCGGGAGAGGGCACAGATACGCAGTATTTT | CSVSALAGEGTDTQYF
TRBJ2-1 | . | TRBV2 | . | TGTGCCAGCGGAGCAGACAAGGATCTCTACAATGAGCAGTTCTTC | CASGADKDLYNEQFF
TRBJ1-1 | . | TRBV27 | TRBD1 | TGTGCCAGCAGTTTTGCGGGACAGGGCACTGAAGCTTTCTTT | CASSFAGQGTEAFF
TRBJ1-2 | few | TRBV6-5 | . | TGTGCCAGCAGTTACTCGTCTAACTATGGCTACACCTTC | CASSYSSNYGYTF
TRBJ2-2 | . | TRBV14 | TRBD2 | TGTGCCAGCAGCCAAGGACTAGCAGGAACCGGGGAGCTGTTTTTT | CASSQGLAGTGELFF
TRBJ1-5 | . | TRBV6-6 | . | TGTGCCAGCATTAAAGCCCTGGATCAGCCCCAGCATTTT | CASIKALDQPQHF
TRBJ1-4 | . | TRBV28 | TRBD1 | TGTGCCAGCAGTTCCGACAGGGGGTTGAGTGAAAAACTGTTTTTT | CASSSDRGLSEKLFF
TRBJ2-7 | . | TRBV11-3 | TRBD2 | TGTGCCAGCAGCTTAGGGCTAGCGGGAGTCGAGCAGTACTTC | CASSLGLAGVEQYF
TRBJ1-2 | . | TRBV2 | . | TGTGCCGACTGGGGGGGCGCGTACTATGGCTACACCTTC | CADWGGAYYGYTF
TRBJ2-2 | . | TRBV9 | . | TGTGCCAGCAGCGTATCAGGCACCGGGGAGCTGTTTTTT | CASSVSGTGELFF